Below, 27 T cell receptor beta chains from the same sample are listed, as sequenced in a study of beta chain features in type 1 diabetes. What these receptors recognize is not known. Overall study findings and caveats: Moderate yet significant TCRB CDR3 shortening was seen in Type 1 diabetes patients in all four CD4+ subsets.

The isolated RNA, all of it, was reverse transcribed, so expressed TCRB transcripts were what got sequenced. Libraries were prepared by immunoSEQ multiplex PCR; TCRdb keeps only in-frame clonotypes and omits some of them. The sample yields over 40,000 clones, roughly 70% seen once. The sequencing input was Tregs from blood. These receptors were obtained from a woman between 18 and 29 years old with type 1 diabetes.

This clone was detected a few times. The chain couples TRBV18 to TRBJ2-7; 8 nucleotides line up with TRBD2. The CDR3 loop spans 15 amino acids. V shed 3 bases, J shed 0 bases, and the junction held 4 bases outside the gene matches. CDR1 KGHSH and CDR2 LQKENI come from the germline V gene. The CDR3 protein is CASSPPGTSSYEQYF. DNA for the CDR3: TGTGCCAGCTCACCCCCCGGGACTAGCTCCTACGAGCAGTACTTC. Based on the CDR3 plus reference TRBV18 and TRBJ2-7, the full variable domain is NAGVMQNPRHLVRRRGQEARLRCSPMKGHSHVYWYRQLPEEGLKFMVYLQKENIIDESGMPKERFSAEFPKEGPSILRIQQVVRGDSAAYFCASSPPGTSSYEQYFGPGTRLTVT.

The genes are TRBV9 and TRBJ2-4; D is perhaps TRBD1 (5 bases). Trimming removed 0 bases from V and 0 bases from J, with 16 bases in between. The CDR3 extends over 18 amino acids. Germline CDR1 reads SGDLS; CDR2 reads YYNGEE. CDR3 bases: TGTGCCAGCAGCGTAGTGGACGCTGGGGCGGTAGCCAAAAACATTCAGTACTTC. Its protein is CASSVVDAGAVAKNIQYF.

CDR3 coding DNA: TGTGCCAGCTATAGTAGCGGATCCTACAATGAGCAGTTCTTC. Translating gives CASYSSGSYNEQFF. V and J are TRBV28 and TRBJ2-1; D might be TRBD2 (6 bases). V was shortened by 8 bases and J by 1 base, with 12 bases between the two germline ends. The V gene's germline CDR1 is MDHEN and CDR2 SYDVKM. The CDR3 has 14 residues. The full variable domain, rest sourced from reference TRBV28 and TRBJ2-1, is DVKVTQSSRYLVKRTGEKVFLECVQDMDHENMFWYRQDPGLGLRLIYFSYDVKMKEKGDIPEGYSVSREKKERFSLILESASTNQTSMYLCASYSSGSYNEQFFGPGTRLTVL.

The chain carries TRBV28 and TRBJ1-5; perhaps TRBD1 as D (6 bases). Germline CDR1 is MDHEN and CDR2 is SYDVKM. The length of the CDR3 is 19 residues. Trimming took 5 bases from V and 0 from J, leaving 23 bases between them. The CDR3 DNA follows: TGTGCCAGCAGTACCTCTCCGGGACACTCCGGTTATAGCAATCAGCCCCAGCATTTT. Residues: CASSTSPGHSGYSNQPQHF. Combining the CDR3 with reference TRBV28 and TRBJ1-5 gives the whole variable domain DVKVTQSSRYLVKRTGEKVFLECVQDMDHENMFWYRQDPGLGLRLIYFSYDVKMKEKGDIPEGYSVSREKKERFSLILESASTNQTSMYLCASSTSPGHSGYSNQPQHFGDGTRLSIL.

The chain joins TRBV7-9 to TRBJ2-3, with D perhaps matching TRBD2 (5 bases). The germline gives CDR1 SEHNR, CDR2 FQNEAQ (reference sequence). V gave up 3 bases and J gave up 6 bases, with 13 bases separating them. The CDR3 contains 14 residues. CDR3 DNA: TGTGCCAGCAGCTTGGTGGAGCGGTGGGATACGCAGTATTTT. It specifies CASSLVERWDTQYF. Filled out from reference TRBV7-9 and TRBJ2-3, the complete variable domain reads DTGVSQNPRHKITKRGQNVTFRCDPISEHNRLYWYRQTLGQGPEFLTYFQNEAQLEKSRLLSDRFSAERPKGSFSTLEIQRTEQGDSAMYLCASSLVERWDTQYFGPGTRLTVL.

This chain links TRBV2 with TRBJ2-5, with 8 bases identical to TRBD1. CDR1 and CDR2 (germline): SNHLY, FYNNEI. V was pared by 2 bases and J by 5 bases, with 4 bases of the junction left unmatched. The CDR3 spans 14 residues. The CDR3 bases are TGTGCCAGCAGTGAATGGACAGGGAAGGAGACCCAGTACTTC. Its protein is CASSEWTGKETQYF.

The DNA for the CDR3 is TGCGCCAGCAGCGGGACAGACAATGAGCAGTTCTTC. Translating it yields CASSGTDNEQFF. The chain joins TRBV5-1 to TRBJ2-1; 7 bases are shared with TRBD1. The V gene end was trimmed by 4 bases and the J gene end by 5 bases; junction bases not matched to a gene: 0. This CDR3 is built from 12 residues. Germline-derived CDR1 and CDR2 are SGHRS and YFSETQ.

The gene calls are TRBV2 and TRBJ2-7, with D tentatively TRBD2 (5 bases). The germline V gene encodes CDR1 SNHLY and CDR2 FYNNEI. The V and J ends lost 3 bases and 3 bases respectively, with 12 bases between them. The CDR3 is made up of 14 amino acids. Here the CDR3 DNA reads TGTGCCAGCAGTGATTGGGTAGGAGGCTACGAGCAGTACTTC. This codes for CASSDWVGGYEQYF. Using reference TRBV2 and TRBJ2-7 for the parts outside the CDR3, the full variable domain is EPEVTQTPSHQVTQMGQEVILRCVPISNHLYFYWYRQILGQKVEFLVSFYNNEISEKSEIFDDQFSVERPDGSNFTLKIRSTKLEDSAMYFCASSDWVGGYEQYFGPGTRLTVT.

Concerning this clone itself: The same CDR3 can be traced to other DNA sequences in this sample. V is TRBV7-8 and J is TRBJ2-1; the match to TRBD2 covers 7 bases. The CDR3 length is 14 residues. V was pared by 5 bases and J by 6 bases, with 7 bases of the junction left unmatched. Germline V gene sequence: CDR1 SGHVS, CDR2 FQNEAQ. The DNA of the CDR3 is TGTGCCAGCAGCCCTGGGGAGGGACGCAATGAGCAGTTCTTC. Protein sequence: CASSPGEGRNEQFF.

The chain carries TRBV5-1 and TRBJ1-3; D not certain. The V and J ends lost 0 bases and 0 bases respectively, with 10 bases between them. The germline V gene encodes CDR1 SGHRS and CDR2 YFSETQ. The CDR3 is 16 residues long. Written as DNA, the CDR3 is TGCGCCAGCAGCTTGGAGCCGGGATCCTCTGGAAACACCATATATTTT. Its translation: CASSLEPGSSGNTIYF. Complete variable domain (other parts from reference TRBV5-1 and TRBJ1-3): KAGVTQTPRYLIKTRGQQVTLSCSPISGHRSVSWYQQTPGQGLQFLFEYFSETQRNKGNFPGRFSGRQFSNSRSEMNVSTLELGDSALYLCASSLEPGSSGNTIYFGEGSWLTVV.

The V call is TRBV5-1, the J call TRBJ1-2; a possible D gene is TRBD1 (6 bases). The germline V gene has CDR1 SGHRS and CDR2 YFSETQ. The length of the CDR3 is 13 residues. The ends were cut back, 2 bases at V and 5 bases at J, with 10 bases in the middle. This CDR3 reads CASSFRGLYGYTF. The CDR3 bases are TGCGCCAGCAGCTTCAGGGGCCTGTATGGCTACACCTTC.

The gene calls are TRBV10-3 and TRBJ2-1, with TRBD1 matching over 9 bases. Germline CDR1 reads ENHRY; CDR2 reads SYGVKD. This CDR3 comprises 13 residues. V gave up 5 bases and J gave up 8 bases; unmatched junction bases: 4. The CDR3 region has the DNA TGTGCCATCAGTCAGGGACAGGGCTATGAGCAGTTCTTC. Protein product: CAISQGQGYEQFF.

The chain has TRBV5-1 and TRBJ1-1; possibly TRBD1 for D (6 bases). With 0 bases removed from V and 3 bases from J, the gap between germline ends came to 12 bases. Germline CDR1 SGHRS, CDR2 YFSETQ. This CDR3 is 15 amino acids long. CDR3 DNA: TGCGCCAGCAGCTTGGGAGCGGGGGCCTACACTGAAGCTTTCTTT. Its protein is CASSLGAGAYTEAFF. Supplemented by reference TRBV5-1 and TRBJ1-1, the full variable domain reads KAGVTQTPRYLIKTRGQQVTLSCSPISGHRSVSWYQQTPGQGLQFLFEYFSETQRNKGNFPGRFSGRQFSNSRSEMNVSTLELGDSALYLCASSLGAGAYTEAFFGQGTRLTVV.

This rearrangement joins TRBV5-1 to TRBJ2-1; 8 bases map to TRBD2. The germline gives CDR1 SGHRS, CDR2 YFSETQ. The CDR3 has 16 amino acids. With V trimmed by 3 bases and J by 6 bases, 11 bases remained unmatched. CDR3: CASSSAGLAGLNEQFF. The CDR3 DNA sequence: TGCGCCAGCAGCTCCGCCGGGCTAGCGGGCCTCAATGAGCAGTTCTTC.

The chain employs TRBV6-5 and TRBJ2-3; D gene uncertain. In germline, CDR1 is MNHEY, CDR2 SVGAGI. Trimming left V 8 bases short and J 4 bases short, with 16 bases between. This CDR3 comprises 14 residues. Here the CDR3 reads CASLSGPRADTQYF. The CDR3 region has the DNA TGTGCCAGCCTTAGTGGGCCGCGCGCAGATACGCAGTATTTT.

The genes are TRBV29-1 and TRBJ2-3; TRBD2 matches 11 bases. The CDR3 spans 15 residues. Trimming removed 5 bases from V and 0 bases from J; junction bases left unmatched: 4. Germline V CDR1 and CDR2: SQVTM, ANQGSEA. CDR3 nucleotides: TGCAGCGTTACCGGGACTAGCGGTAGCACAGATACGCAGTATTTT. Its protein is CSVTGTSGSTDTQYF.

The rearrangement links TRBV5-1 to TRBJ2-3, with no clear D. This CDR3 has 14 residues. Germline V gene lookup returns CDR1 SGHRS and CDR2 YFSETQ. The germline V and J ends were trimmed by 5 bases and 1 base, with 11 bases remaining between them. The CDR3 bases are TGCGCCAGCAGGGTGGCCCCTGGCACAGATACGCAGTATTTT. This encodes CASRVAPGTDTQYF.

This clone has only a few counts. The chain couples TRBV4-3 to TRBJ2-1; 10 bases line up with TRBD1. Germline V gene data show CDR1 as LGHNA and CDR2 as YSLEER. V gave up 3 bases and J gave up 1 base; unmatched junction bases: 0. This CDR3 contains 15 residues. CDR3 sequence reads: CASSQGQGSYNEQFF. The CDR3 region has the DNA TGCGCCAGCAGCCAGGGACAGGGGTCCTACAATGAGCAGTTCTTC.

This clone was seen a few times. The chain links TRBV5-8 to TRBJ2-1; TRBD2 matches 9 bases. The trim removed 1 base at V and 2 bases at J, leaving 4 bases unmatched. Germline-derived CDR1 and CDR2 are SGHTS and YDEGEE. This CDR3 has 16 residues. The CDR3 nucleotides are TGTGCCAGCAGCTTGTATGGCGGGAGGGCCTACAATGAGCAGTTCTTC. It specifies CASSLYGGRAYNEQFF.

As to this clone: One end of the junction fails to match germline, which may point to a read error. J is TRBJ1-2 and V is TRBV29-1, with TRBD1 matching over 9 bases. The CDR3 is 13 amino acids. Germline loops: CDR1 SQVTM, CDR2 ANQGSEA. The CDR3 loop reads CGVDWTGEYGYTF. The DNA for the CDR3 is TGCGGCGTTGATTGGACAGGGGAATATGGCTACACCTTC.

The chain couples TRBV29-1 to TRBJ2-1; 8 bases fit TRBD1. The J segment lost 3 bases and the V segment lost 4 bases, leaving 8 bases of the junction unmatched. Germline assignment: CDR1 SQVTM and CDR2 ANQGSEA. The CDR3 consists of 15 residues. DNA of the CDR3: TGCAGCGTTGGGGGAACAGGGGGACACTACAATGAGCAGTTCTTC. This translates into CSVGGTGGHYNEQFF.

Worth noting for this clone: Germline and junction disagree at one end, which may indicate a read error. Other nucleotide sequences from this sample produce the same CDR3. The V gene is TRBV7-8, the J gene TRBJ1-4, with 10 positions matching TRBD1. There are 16 residues in the CDR3. Per the germline V gene, CDR1 is SGHVS and CDR2 is FQNEAQ. The CDR3 region has the DNA TGTGCCAGCAGCTCGAGACCGGGACAGGGGACCGAAAAACTGTTTTTC. This encodes CASSSRPGQGTEKLFF.

The genes are TRBV18 and TRBJ2-2, with 9 bases that match TRBD2. Germline loops: CDR1 KGHSH, CDR2 LQKENI. The CDR3 is 15 amino acids. The V gene end was trimmed by 8 bases and the J gene end by 3 bases; junction bases not matched to a gene: 7. CDR3 amino acids: CASDAGLAYTGELFF. In DNA, the CDR3 is TGTGCCAGCGATGCGGGACTAGCATACACCGGGGAGCTGTTTTTT.

This clone was recorded a few times. This sequence joins TRBV10-3 and TRBJ2-1; TRBD1 matches 9 bases. Germline V gene sequence: CDR1 ENHRY, CDR2 SYGVKD. V lost 6 bases and J lost 6; bases outside the gene matches: 9. The CDR3 covers 15 residues. The CDR3 DNA is TGTGCCATCAGGAGCGACAGGGGGGGCCTCAATGAGCAGTTCTTC. Amino acids: CAIRSDRGGLNEQFF.

The V gene is TRBV4-3, the J gene TRBJ2-5; tentative D call: TRBD1 (6 bases). Germline CDR1 and CDR2: LGHNA and YSLEER. Trimming shortened V by 1 base and J by 5 bases, and 11 bases separated the two germline ends. This CDR3 has 14 amino acids. CDR3 in amino acids: CASSQGNRVETQYF. CDR3 DNA sequence: TGCGCCAGCAGCCAAGGGAACAGGGTGGAGACCCAGTACTTC.

The V gene is TRBV13, the J gene TRBJ1-4; D is unresolved. Germline CDR1 reads PRHDT; CDR2 reads FYEKMQ (reference sequence). The V gene lost 4 bases and the J gene lost 10 bases, with 16 bases spanning the gap. The CDR3 contains 14 residues. The CDR3 DNA is TGTGCCAGCAGCTCCCCGGGGTACCTGGGAAAACTGTTTTTT. As protein: CASSSPGYLGKLFF.

This sequence joins TRBV18 and TRBJ1-6; D call uncertain. The V gene lost 2 bases and the J gene lost 8 bases, with 13 bases spanning the gap. Germline V gene sequence: CDR1 KGHSH, CDR2 LQKENI. The CDR3 is 15 residues long. The CDR3 DNA sequence: TGTGCCAGCTCACCAGACTCCGCGGCAGATTCACCCCTCCACTTT. The encoded protein is CASSPDSAADSPLHF.